This passage covers 22 T cell receptor beta chains from one sample sequenced in a study of blood T cells in healthy people across ages. Through a sample-barcoded 5' primer and a J-beta primer mix, a second PCR was run for roughly 6 to 12 cycles. MiXCR, applied by TCRdb to the 5' RACE reads, yields one record per CDR3 protein. The sample gives about 730,000 distinct CDR3 sequences, 35% to 45% of which show up once; 20% to 25% is in the top ten. Sample: blood. These receptors all stem from an older woman in good health.

V gene TRBV7-3 combines with J gene TRBJ2-7; perhaps TRBD2 as D (5 bases). The closer fit of TRBJ2-5 to the DNA end suggests the J call may be wrong. The CDR3 spans 14 residues. Germline assignment: CDR1 SGHTA and CDR2 FQGTGA. The DNA of the CDR3 is TGTGCCAGCAGCCCCTCCCTAGCCGGGGAGACCCAGTACTTC. It specifies CASSPSLAGETQYF.

This rearrangement joins TRBV6-1 to TRBJ2-7; TRBD2 matches at 8 bases. Germline V gene sequence: CDR1 MNHNS, CDR2 SASEGT. The CDR3 sequence is 16 residues long. The J segment lost 1 base and the V segment lost 4 bases, leaving 9 bases of the junction unmatched. CDR3 sequence: CASSALGSGGSYEQYF. CDR3 nucleotides: TGTGCCAGCAGTGCCCTCGGGAGCGGGGGTTCCTACGAGCAGTACTTC.

The V gene is TRBV15, the J gene TRBJ1-2; D is ambiguous. V lost 1 base, J lost 2 bases, and 11 bases lay in between. The CDR3 has 15 residues. The germline V gene has CDR1 LNHNV and CDR2 YYDKDF (reference sequence). The CDR3: CATSRVSGGNYGYTF. CDR3 bases: TGTGCCACCAGCAGAGTTTCAGGAGGAAACTATGGCTACACCTTC.

Here the CDR3 reads CASRRPGTSSYNEQFF. DNA of the CDR3: TGTGCCAGCAGAAGGCCCGGGACGAGCTCCTACAATGAGCAGTTCTTC. This chain connects TRBV6-2 or TRBV6-3 to TRBJ2-1, with D perhaps TRBD1 or TRBD2 (5 bases each). Germline V CDR1 and CDR2: MNHEY, SVGEGT. Trimming removed 6 bases at V and 0 bases at J, with 15 bases between. This CDR3 has 16 residues.

The rearrangement uses TRBV20-1 and TRBJ2-7, with 14 bases identical to TRBD2. Trimming removed 0 bases from V and 3 bases from J; junction bases left unmatched: 4. The V gene's germline CDR1 is DFQATT and CDR2 SNEGSKA (reference sequence). This CDR3 comprises 16 residues. CDR3 protein: CSARDLGLAGVYEQYF. The CDR3 coding sequence is TGCAGTGCTAGAGATCTGGGACTAGCGGGAGTCTACGAGCAGTACTTC.

The V call is TRBV6-2 or TRBV6-3, the J call TRBJ2-3; 9 bases fit TRBD2. CDR3 length: 15 residues. CDR1 and CDR2 (germline): MNHEY, SVGEGT. V shed 6 bases, J shed 4 bases, and the junction held 8 bases outside the gene matches. CDR3 region: CASSSEREVPDTQYF. In DNA, the CDR3 is TGTGCCAGCAGCTCCGAGCGGGAGGTGCCAGATACGCAGTATTTT.

This chain uses TRBV5-5 with TRBJ2-2, with D perhaps matching TRBD2 (5 bases). The CDR3 consists of 15 residues. Trimming took off 3 bases at V and 4 bases at J, with 13 bases between the two ends. In germline, CDR1 is SGHKS, CDR2 YYEKEE (reference sequence). CDR3 DNA sequence: TGTGCCAGCAGCTATGGTCCGGCGGGCACCGGGGAGCTGTTTTTT. Its protein is CASSYGPAGTGELFF.

The chain recombines TRBV7-2 with TRBJ2-3; 9 bases align to TRBD1. Per germline, CDR1 SGHTA and CDR2 FQGNSA. Unmatched junction bases numbered 13, after V lost 7 bases and J lost 8 bases. CDR3 length: 15 residues. The CDR3 DNA reads as TGTGCCAGCACCACTCCGGGACAGGGTCAGGGTACGCAGTATTTT. Translated, it gives CASTTPGQGQGTQYF.

This chain connects TRBV5-1 to TRBJ2-4; 14 nucleotides line up with TRBD2. The J call may be incorrect, as the DNA end agrees better with TRBJ2-7. Germline V gene lookup returns CDR1 SGHRS and CDR2 YFSETQ. The CDR3 totals 17 residues. In nucleotides, the CDR3 is TGCGCCAGCAGCCCCCTGACTAGCGGGAGGGCCCTCTACGAGCAGTACTTC. It specifies CASSPLTSGRALYEQYF.

This clonotype was found many times. This chain joins TRBV4-3 and TRBJ2-1, with TRBD2 matching over 8 bases. Germline values: CDR1 LGHNA, CDR2 YSLEER. This CDR3 comprises 16 residues. The trim removed 0 bases at V and 9 bases at J, leaving 10 bases unmatched. The CDR3 DNA reads TGCGCCAGCAGCCAAGATCCCAGCGGGAGAATCGGTGAGCAGTTCTTC. This sequence encodes CASSQDPSGRIGEQFF.

This clonotype was counted only a few times. This CDR3 is CASTLRWTVRDEQYF. Here the CDR3 DNA reads TGTGCCAGCACCTTACGATGGACAGTTCGCGACGAGCAGTACTTC. The chain has TRBV5-5 and TRBJ2-4; perhaps TRBD1 as D (6 bases). The J call may be in error: the DNA end matches TRBJ2-7 better. CDR1 SGHKS and CDR2 YYEKEE come from the germline V gene (reference sequence). The CDR3 has 15 residues.

The rearrangement uses TRBV5-6 and TRBJ2-1; D tentatively fits TRBD1 or TRBD2 (5 bases each). The germline V gene has CDR1 SGHDT and CDR2 YYEEEE. The CDR3 runs 17 residues. V was trimmed by 5 bases and J by 6 bases, leaving 24 bases between them. The CDR3 DNA reads as TGTGCCAGCAGTCTTACGACGGGCAGGGACCCTATCAATGAGCAGTTCTTC. It yields the protein CASSLTTGRDPINEQFF.

V is TRBV20-1 and J is TRBJ2-1; 7 nucleotides match TRBD2. The germline gives CDR1 DFQATT, CDR2 SNEGSKA (reference sequence). The CDR3 runs 16 residues. Trimming removed 3 bases from V and 3 bases from J; junction bases left unmatched: 11. This CDR3 reads CSARVVEGGYYNEQFF. The CDR3 DNA reads TGCAGTGCTAGGGTGGTAGAGGGAGGGTACTACAATGAGCAGTTCTTC.

For this clonotype: At one of its ends the junction is not consistent with the germline gene, which may arise from a read error. The rearrangement uses TRBV6-2 or TRBV6-3 and TRBJ2-2; D is perhaps TRBD2 (5 bases). Germline-derived CDR1 and CDR2 are MNHEY and SVGEGT. This CDR3 is 14 amino acids long. The CDR3 DNA reads as TGTGCCGGCAGTTACGGGATTGGGACCGGGGAGCTGTTTTTT. This encodes CAGSYGIGTGELFF.

The gene calls are TRBV20-1 and TRBJ2-2, with D possibly being TRBD2 (6 bases). Germline V gene data show CDR1 as DFQATT and CDR2 as SNEGSKA (reference sequence). The CDR3 sequence is 15 residues long. The germline V and J ends were trimmed by 3 bases and 4 bases, with 15 bases remaining between them. The CDR3 region has the DNA TGCAGTGCTAGTTTCCGGGAGCGGAGCACCGGGGAGCTGTTTTTT. It codes for CSASFRERSTGELFF.

This clonotype has a count of ten or more. The chain joins TRBV15 to TRBJ2-1, with 12 bases matching TRBD2. The CDR3 runs 18 residues. In germline, CDR1 is LNHNV, CDR2 YYDKDF (reference sequence). The ends lost 1 base at V and 2 bases at J; junction bases unmatched: 6. CDR3 residues: CATSRGLLAGGAYNEQFF. Here the CDR3 DNA reads TGTGCCACCAGCAGAGGCCTACTAGCGGGAGGTGCCTACAATGAGCAGTTCTTC.

This clonotype was observed a handful of times. The chain recombines TRBV14 with TRBJ1-2; no firm D call. Trimming pared 4 bases from V and 3 bases from J, leaving 9 bases between. This CDR3 contains 13 residues. Germline assignment: CDR1 SGHDN and CDR2 FVKESK. DNA of the CDR3: TGTGCCAGCAGCCCGACACGGGACTATGGCTACACCTTC. This encodes CASSPTRDYGYTF.

In this sample, this clonotype turned up a few times. The J gene is TRBJ2-3, the V gene TRBV9, with 8 bases matching TRBD1. Unmatched junction bases numbered 5, after V lost 4 bases and J lost 1 base. The germline CDR1 and CDR2 sequences are SGDLS and YYNGEE. The CDR3 covers 15 residues. The CDR3 region is CASSYRGTRTDTQYF. The CDR3 DNA is TGTGCCAGCAGCTACAGGGGGACCCGCACAGATACGCAGTATTTT.

Comment on this clonotype: This may be a read error, as it is one base from a much larger clone. A read error is likely, as this CDR3 ends without the conserved phenylalanine or tryptophan. The gene calls are TRBV3-1 and TRBJ2-4; 7 nucleotides align to TRBD1. There are 13 residues in the CDR3. Germline CDR1 is LGHDT and CDR2 is YNNKEL (reference sequence). After removal of 3 bases from V and 7 bases from J, the junction contained 3 bases not matched to a gene. The CDR3 here is CASSQGQTNIQYS. In DNA form, the CDR3 reads TGTGCCAGCAGCCAGGGACAGACGAACATTCAGTACTCC.

This clonotype occurred many times. As DNA, the CDR3 is TGTGCCATCAGTGAGTCGGGTCGGGCCACCTACGAGCAGTACTTC. Amino acids: CAISESGRATYEQYF. This rearrangement joins TRBV10-3 to TRBJ2-7; no firm D call. This CDR3 has 15 residues. Germline V gives CDR1 ENHRY, CDR2 SYGVKD. The V and J ends lost 0 bases and 2 bases respectively, with 11 bases between them.

In this sample, this clonotype turned up a few times. The gene calls are TRBV9 and TRBJ2-7; 10 bases fit TRBD2. The CDR3 sequence is 15 residues long. J lost 5 bases, V lost 4 bases, and 9 bases had no gene match. Germline CDR1 SGDLS, CDR2 YYNGEE. The CDR3 region has the DNA TGTGCCAGCAGCCCTCCCGGACTAGCGGTCCACGAGCAGTACTTC. This translates into CASSPPGLAVHEQYF.

Concerning this clonotype itself: With a much larger clone just one base away, this may be a read error. The DNA of the CDR3 is TGTGCCTGGAGTATCTGGGCTAGCGGGGGGATAAAGACCCAGTACTTC. It is translated as CAWSIWASGGIKTQYF. V gene TRBV30 combines with J gene TRBJ2-7, with 11 bases fitting TRBD2. The tail of the sequence fits TRBJ2-5 better, so the J call may be wrong. Germline V gene data show CDR1 as GTSNPN and CDR2 as SVGIG (reference sequence). The CDR3 has 16 residues.